This T cell receptor (beta chain) was identified during a study of technical replicates of blood from several donors. Clones were read by immunoSEQ multiplex PCR, and TCRdb kept only the in-frame ones, dropping some. In the table there are 83,000 or so clones, approximately 94% of which are singletons. V gave up 2 bases and J gave up 2 bases, with 7 bases separating them. The CDR3 spans 13 residues. Germline lookup yields CDR1 MDHEN and CDR2 SYDVKM. The sample consisted of T cells isolated from PBMCs. The sequence derives from a human donor in good health. This chain connects TRBV28 to TRBJ2-7, with D hard to call. CDR3 DNA sequence: TGTGCCAGCAGTTTAGCAGTTACCTACGAGCAGTACTTC. This encodes CASSLAVTYEQYF.